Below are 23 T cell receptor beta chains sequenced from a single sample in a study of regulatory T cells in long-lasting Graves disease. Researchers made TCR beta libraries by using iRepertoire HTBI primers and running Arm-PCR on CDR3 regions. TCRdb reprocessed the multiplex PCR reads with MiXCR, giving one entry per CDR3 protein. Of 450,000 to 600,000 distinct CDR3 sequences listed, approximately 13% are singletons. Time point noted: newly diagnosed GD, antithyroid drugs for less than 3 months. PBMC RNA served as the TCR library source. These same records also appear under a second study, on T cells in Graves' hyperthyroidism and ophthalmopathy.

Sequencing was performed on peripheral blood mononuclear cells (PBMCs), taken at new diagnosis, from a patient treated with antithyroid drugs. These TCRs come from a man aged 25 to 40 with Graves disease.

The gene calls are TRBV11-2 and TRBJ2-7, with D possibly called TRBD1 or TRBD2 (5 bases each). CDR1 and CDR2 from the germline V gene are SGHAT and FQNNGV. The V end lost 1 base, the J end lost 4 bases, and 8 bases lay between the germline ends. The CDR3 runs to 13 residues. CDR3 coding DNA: TGTGCCAGCAGCTTAGTGGGGGAATACGAGCAGTACTTC. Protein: CASSLVGEYEQYF.

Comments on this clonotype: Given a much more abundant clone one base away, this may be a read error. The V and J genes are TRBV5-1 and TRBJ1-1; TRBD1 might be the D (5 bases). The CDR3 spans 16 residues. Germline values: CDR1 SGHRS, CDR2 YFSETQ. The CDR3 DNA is TGCGCCAGCAGCCCCTGGCAGCAGGGAGGGAACGCTGAAGCTTTCTTT. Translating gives CASSPWQQGGNAEAFF.

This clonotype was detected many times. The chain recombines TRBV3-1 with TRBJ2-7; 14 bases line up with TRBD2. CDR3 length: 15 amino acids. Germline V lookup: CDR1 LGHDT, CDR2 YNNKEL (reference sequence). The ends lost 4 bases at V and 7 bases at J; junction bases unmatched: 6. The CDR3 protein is CASSLGTSGSTEQYF. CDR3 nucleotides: TGTGCCAGCAGCCTCGGGACTAGCGGGAGCACTGAGCAGTACTTC.

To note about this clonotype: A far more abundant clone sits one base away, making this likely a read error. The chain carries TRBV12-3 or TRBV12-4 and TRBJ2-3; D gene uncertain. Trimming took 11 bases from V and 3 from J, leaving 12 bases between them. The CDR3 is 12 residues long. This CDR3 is CAGISQTDTQYF. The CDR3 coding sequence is TGTGCCGGCATAAGTCAGACAGATACGCAGTATTTT.

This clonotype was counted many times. The CDR3 protein is CASSSLDPPGDEQFF. Here the CDR3 DNA reads TGTGCCAGCAGCTCCCTAGACCCCCCGGGTGATGAGCAGTTCTTC. The rearrangement uses TRBV7-9 and TRBJ2-1; D is ambiguous. Germline assignment: CDR1 SEHNR and CDR2 FQNEAQ (reference sequence). Between the trimmed V and J ends, which lost 4 bases and 8 bases, there was a span of 18 bases. The CDR3 has 15 amino acids.

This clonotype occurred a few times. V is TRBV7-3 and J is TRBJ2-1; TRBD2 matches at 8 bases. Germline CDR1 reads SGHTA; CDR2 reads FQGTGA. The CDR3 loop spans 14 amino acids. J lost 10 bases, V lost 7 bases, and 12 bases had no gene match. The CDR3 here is CASTRGGGGGEQFF. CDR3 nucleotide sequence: TGTGCCAGCACCCGGGGGGGTGGCGGCGGCGAGCAGTTCTTC.

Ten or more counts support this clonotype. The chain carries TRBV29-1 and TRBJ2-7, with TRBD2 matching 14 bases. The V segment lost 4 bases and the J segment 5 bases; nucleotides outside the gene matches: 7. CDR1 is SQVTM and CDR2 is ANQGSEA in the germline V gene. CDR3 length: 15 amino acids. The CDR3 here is CSVGRLAGGPDEQYF. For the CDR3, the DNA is TGCAGCGTTGGGAGACTAGCGGGAGGGCCCGACGAGCAGTACTTC.

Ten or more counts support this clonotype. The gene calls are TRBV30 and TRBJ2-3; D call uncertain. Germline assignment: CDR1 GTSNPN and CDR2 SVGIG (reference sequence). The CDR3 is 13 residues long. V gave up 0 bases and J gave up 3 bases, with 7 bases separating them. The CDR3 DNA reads TGTGCCTGGAGTGTGGCGTATACAGATACGCAGTATTTT. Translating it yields CAWSVAYTDTQYF.

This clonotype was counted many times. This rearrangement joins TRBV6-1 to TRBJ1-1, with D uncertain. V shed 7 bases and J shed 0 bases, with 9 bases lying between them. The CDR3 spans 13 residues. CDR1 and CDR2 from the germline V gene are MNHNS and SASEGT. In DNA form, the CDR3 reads TGTGCCAGCACTTTGGCCGTGAACACTGAAGCTTTCTTT. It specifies CASTLAVNTEAFF.

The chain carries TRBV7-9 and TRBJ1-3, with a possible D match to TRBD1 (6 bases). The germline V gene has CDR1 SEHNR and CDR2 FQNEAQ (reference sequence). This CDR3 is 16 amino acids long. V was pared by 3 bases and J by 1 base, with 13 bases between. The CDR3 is CASSFTPRGSGNTIYF. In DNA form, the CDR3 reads TGTGCCAGCAGCTTTACTCCCAGGGGATCTGGAAACACCATATATTTT.

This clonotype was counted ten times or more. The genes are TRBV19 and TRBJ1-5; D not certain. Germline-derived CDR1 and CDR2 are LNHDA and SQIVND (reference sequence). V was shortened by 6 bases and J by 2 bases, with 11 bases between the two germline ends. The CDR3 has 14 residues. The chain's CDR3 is CASSILAGNQPQHF. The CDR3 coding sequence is TGTGCCAGTAGCATCCTAGCGGGCAATCAGCCCCAGCATTTT.

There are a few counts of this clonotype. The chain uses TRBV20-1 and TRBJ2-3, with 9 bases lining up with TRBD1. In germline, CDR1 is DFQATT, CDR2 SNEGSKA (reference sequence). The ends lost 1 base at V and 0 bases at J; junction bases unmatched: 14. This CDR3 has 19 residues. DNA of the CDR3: TGCAGTGCTAGAGCCATCCCGACCCCGGGACAGGGAAGCACAGATACGCAGTATTTT. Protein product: CSARAIPTPGQGSTDTQYF.

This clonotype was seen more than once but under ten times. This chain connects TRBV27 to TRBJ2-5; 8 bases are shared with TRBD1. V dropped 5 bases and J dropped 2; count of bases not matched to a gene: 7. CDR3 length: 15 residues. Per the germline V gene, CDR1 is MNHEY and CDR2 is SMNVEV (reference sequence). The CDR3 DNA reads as TGTGCCAGCAGTCAATCACAGGGGGTGCAAGAGACCCAGTACTTC. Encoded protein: CASSQSQGVQETQYF.

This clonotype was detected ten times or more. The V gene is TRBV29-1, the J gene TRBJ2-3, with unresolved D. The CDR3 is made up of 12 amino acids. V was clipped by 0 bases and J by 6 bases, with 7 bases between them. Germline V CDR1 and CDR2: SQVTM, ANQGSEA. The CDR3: CSVEEGPDTQYF. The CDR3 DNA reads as TGCAGCGTTGAAGAAGGGCCCGATACGCAGTATTTT.

The CDR3 DNA sequence: TGTGCCAGCAGCGGGGGACAGGGGAATTCACCCCTCCACTTT. It specifies CASSGGQGNSPLHF. The J gene is TRBJ1-6, the V gene TRBV7-9, with 10 bases identical to TRBD1. The CDR3 spans 14 residues. The V gene's germline CDR1 is SEHNR and CDR2 FQNEAQ (reference sequence). Trimming removed 5 bases from V and 7 bases from J; junction bases left unmatched: 2. Drawing the rest from reference TRBV7-9 and TRBJ1-6, the complete variable domain is DTGVSQNPRHKITKRGQNVTFRCDPISEHNRLYWYRQTLGQGPEFLTYFQNEAQLEKSRLLSDRFSAERPKGSFSTLEIQRTEQGDSAMYLCASSGGQGNSPLHFGNGTRLTVT.

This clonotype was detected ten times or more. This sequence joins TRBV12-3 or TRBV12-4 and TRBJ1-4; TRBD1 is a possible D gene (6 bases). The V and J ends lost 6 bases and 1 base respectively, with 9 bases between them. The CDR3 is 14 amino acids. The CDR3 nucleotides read TGTGCCAGCAGGCTACAGGGAACTAATGAAAAACTGTTTTTT. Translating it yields CASRLQGTNEKLFF.

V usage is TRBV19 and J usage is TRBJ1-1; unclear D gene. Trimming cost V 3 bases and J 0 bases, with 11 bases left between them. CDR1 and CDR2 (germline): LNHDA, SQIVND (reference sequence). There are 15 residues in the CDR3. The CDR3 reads CASSMRGQMNTEAFF. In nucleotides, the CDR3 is TGTGCCAGTAGTATGCGAGGGCAGATGAACACTGAAGCTTTCTTT.

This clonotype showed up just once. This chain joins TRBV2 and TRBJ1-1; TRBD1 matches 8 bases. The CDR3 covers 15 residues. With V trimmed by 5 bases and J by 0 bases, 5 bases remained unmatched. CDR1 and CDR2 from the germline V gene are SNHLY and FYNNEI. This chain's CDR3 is CASSPPGGMNTEAFF. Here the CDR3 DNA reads TGTGCCAGCAGTCCCCCAGGGGGCATGAACACTGAAGCTTTCTTT.

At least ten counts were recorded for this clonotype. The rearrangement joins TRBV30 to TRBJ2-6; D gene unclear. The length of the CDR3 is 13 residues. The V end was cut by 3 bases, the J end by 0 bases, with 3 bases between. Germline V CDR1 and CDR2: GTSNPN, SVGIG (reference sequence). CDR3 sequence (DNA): TGTGCCTGGAGGAGCTCTGGGGCCAACGTCCTGACTTTC. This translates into CAWRSSGANVLTF.

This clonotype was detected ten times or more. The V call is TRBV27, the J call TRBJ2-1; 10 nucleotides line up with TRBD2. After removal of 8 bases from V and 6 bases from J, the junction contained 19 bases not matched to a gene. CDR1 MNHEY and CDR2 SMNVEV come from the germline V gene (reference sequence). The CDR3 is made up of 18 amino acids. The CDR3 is CASSTWVLAGEGFNEQFF. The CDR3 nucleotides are TGTGCCAGCTCAACTTGGGTCCTAGCGGGAGAAGGATTCAATGAGCAGTTCTTC.

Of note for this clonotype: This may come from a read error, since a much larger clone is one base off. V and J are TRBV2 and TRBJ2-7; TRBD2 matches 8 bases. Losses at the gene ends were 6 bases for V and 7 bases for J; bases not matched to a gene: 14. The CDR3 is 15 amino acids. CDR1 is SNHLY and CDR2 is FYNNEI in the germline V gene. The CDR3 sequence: CASSLPGLGLNEQYF. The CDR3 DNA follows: TGTGCCAGCAGCCTACCGGGACTAGGTCTCAATGAGCAGTACTTC.

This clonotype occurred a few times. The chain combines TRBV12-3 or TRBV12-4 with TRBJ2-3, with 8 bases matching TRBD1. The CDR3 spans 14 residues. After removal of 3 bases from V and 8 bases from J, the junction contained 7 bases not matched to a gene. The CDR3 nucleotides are TGTGCCAGCAGTTTTCAGGACAGGGAAGGTACGCAGTATTTT. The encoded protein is CASSFQDREGTQYF.

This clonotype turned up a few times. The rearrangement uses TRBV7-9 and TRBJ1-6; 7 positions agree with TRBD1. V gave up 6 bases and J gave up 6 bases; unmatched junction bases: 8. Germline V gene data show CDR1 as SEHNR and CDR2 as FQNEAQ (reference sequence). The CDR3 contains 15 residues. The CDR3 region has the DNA TGTGCCAGCAGACGGGGCGGGACAGCTAATTCACCCCTCCACTTT. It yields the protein CASRRGGTANSPLHF.